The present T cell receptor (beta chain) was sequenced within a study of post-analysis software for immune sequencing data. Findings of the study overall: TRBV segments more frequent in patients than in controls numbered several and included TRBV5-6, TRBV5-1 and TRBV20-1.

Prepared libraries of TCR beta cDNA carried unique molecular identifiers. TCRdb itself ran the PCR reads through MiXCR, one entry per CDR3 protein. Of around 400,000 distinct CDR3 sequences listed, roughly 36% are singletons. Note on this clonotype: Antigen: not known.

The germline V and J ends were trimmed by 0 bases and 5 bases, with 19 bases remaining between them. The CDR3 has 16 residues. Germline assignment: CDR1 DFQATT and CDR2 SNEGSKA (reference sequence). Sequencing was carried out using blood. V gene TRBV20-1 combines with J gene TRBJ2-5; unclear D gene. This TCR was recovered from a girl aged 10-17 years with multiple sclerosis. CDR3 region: CSARDPARSVWETQYF. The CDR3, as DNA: TGCAGTGCTAGAGATCCGGCTAGATCCGTTTGGGAGACCCAGTACTTC.